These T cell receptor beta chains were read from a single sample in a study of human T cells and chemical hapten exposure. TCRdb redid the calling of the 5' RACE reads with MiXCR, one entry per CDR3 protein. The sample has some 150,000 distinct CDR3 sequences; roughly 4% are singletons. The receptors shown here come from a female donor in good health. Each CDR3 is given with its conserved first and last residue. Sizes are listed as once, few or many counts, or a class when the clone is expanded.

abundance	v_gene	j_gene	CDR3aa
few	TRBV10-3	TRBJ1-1	CAISDTARRSAEAFF
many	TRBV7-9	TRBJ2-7	CASSPTPFSGGAREQYF
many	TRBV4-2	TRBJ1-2	CASSQDRDRDLRLGYTF
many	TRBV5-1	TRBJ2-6	CASSLVSGANVLTF
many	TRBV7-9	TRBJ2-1	CASSLTGWRYNEQFF
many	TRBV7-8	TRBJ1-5	CASSPPVSGHPQPQHF
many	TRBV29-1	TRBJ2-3	CSVGTGGADTQYF
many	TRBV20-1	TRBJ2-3	CSAGDRGLDTQYF
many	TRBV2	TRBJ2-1	CASPRGDDGWRNEQFF
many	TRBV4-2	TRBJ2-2	CASRTYPGQANTGELFF
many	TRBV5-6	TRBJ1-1	CASSLAGTSLNTEAFF
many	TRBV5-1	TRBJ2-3	CASSPRGGSATGTDTQYF
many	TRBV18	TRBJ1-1	CASSPQGGEIEAFF
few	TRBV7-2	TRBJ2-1	CASSLVNHLDSPDEQFF
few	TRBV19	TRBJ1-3	CASSIPETGNTIYF